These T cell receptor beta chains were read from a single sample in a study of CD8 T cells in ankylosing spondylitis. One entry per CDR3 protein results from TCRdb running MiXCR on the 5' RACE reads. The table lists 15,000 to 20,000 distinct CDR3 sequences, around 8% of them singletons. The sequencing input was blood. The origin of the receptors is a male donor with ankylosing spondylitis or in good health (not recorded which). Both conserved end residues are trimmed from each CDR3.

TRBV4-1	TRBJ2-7	ASSQVGLKSYEQY
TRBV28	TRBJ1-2	ASSLFWGSARDGYT
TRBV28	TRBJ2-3	ASSFAWDRGPEETDTQY
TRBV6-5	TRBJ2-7	ASSPPSSYEQY
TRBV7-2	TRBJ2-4	ASSSAGRDGGRALSKNIQY
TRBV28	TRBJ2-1	ASTGTSVTSYNEQF
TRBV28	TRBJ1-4	ASRRAPNEKLF
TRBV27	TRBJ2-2	ASSFRRQGRNTGELF
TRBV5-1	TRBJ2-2	ASSPSQGSNTGELF
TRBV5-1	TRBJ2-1	ASSPGREADNEQF
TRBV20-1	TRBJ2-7	SADRGEGGYEQY
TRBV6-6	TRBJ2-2	ASSSTEITGELF
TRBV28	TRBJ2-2	AIVGSTGELF
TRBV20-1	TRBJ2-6	SAGDRTGANVLT
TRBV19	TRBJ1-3	ASSIISVSGNTIY
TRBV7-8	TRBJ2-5	ASSSRDRVKTQY
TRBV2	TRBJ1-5	ASSQGSRYQPQH
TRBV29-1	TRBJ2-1	SVAAPAYNEQF
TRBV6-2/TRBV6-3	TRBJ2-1	ASGDPLVLEQF
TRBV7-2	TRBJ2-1	ASSQGESRGKQF
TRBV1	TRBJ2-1	TSSQPSALPGLNEQF
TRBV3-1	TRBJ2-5	ASSHRVRGEETQY
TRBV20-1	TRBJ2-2	SIFGGVTAGELF
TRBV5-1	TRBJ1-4	ASSGTGWGEKLF
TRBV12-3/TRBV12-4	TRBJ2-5	ASSLAEGVPGQETQY
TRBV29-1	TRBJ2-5	SAGRLQETQY
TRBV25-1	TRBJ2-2	ASSEAYANTGELF
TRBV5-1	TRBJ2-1	ASSLGSPNTVMQF
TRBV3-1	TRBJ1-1	ASSPTGGSNTEAF